The 14 T cell receptor beta chains below all came from one sample that was sequenced in a study of graft-versus-host responses after intestinal transplantation. The repertoire was sequenced with immunoSEQ multiplex PCR; TCRdb's copy has only in-frame clones and lacks some. The sample comprises 90,000 to 150,000 clones, roughly 91% of which are singletons, and 0.09% to 0.15% rests with the top ten. No antigen is known for these receptors. This material consisted of unstimulated CD4+ T cells sorted from spleen or lymph node cells, taken before intestinal transplant. The receptor source for this set is a human donor who received an intestinal transplant.

The chain carries TRBV5-4 and TRBJ2-5; TRBD2 agrees at 11 bases. In germline, CDR1 is SGHNT, CDR2 YYREEE (reference sequence). The CDR3 contains 16 residues. V shed 4 bases and J 5 bases; nucleotides not matched to a gene: 10. Written as DNA, the CDR3 is TGTGCCAGCAGCGGCTCTAGCGGGAGGCCGGGGGAGACCCAGTACTTC. Its protein is CASSGSSGRPGETQYF.

The V and J genes are TRBV5-1 and TRBJ2-7; 11 bases are a match to TRBD2. Germline CDR1 SGHRS, CDR2 YFSETQ. Trimming took 3 bases from V and 2 from J; bases not matched to a gene: 16. The CDR3 consists of 19 residues. For the CDR3, the DNA is TGCGCCAGCAGCTGGCCCGAGGAGCCAACTAGCGGGAGAGCCTACGAGCAGTACTTC. Its protein is CASSWPEEPTSGRAYEQYF.

This chain links TRBV2 with TRBJ1-5, with 8 bases that match TRBD1. This CDR3 has 15 amino acids. V lost 0 bases to trimming and J lost 4 bases; unmatched junction nucleotides: 2. In germline, CDR1 is SNHLY, CDR2 FYNNEI. CDR3 DNA: TGTGCCAGCAGTGAAGCCGGGACAGGTAATCAGCCCCAGCATTTT. This gives the protein CASSEAGTGNQPQHF. The variable domain in full, completed from reference TRBV2 and TRBJ1-5, reads EPEVTQTPSHQVTQMGQEVILRCVPISNHLYFYWYRQILGQKVEFLVSFYNNEISEKSEIFDDQFSVERPDGSNFTLKIRSTKLEDSAMYFCASSEAGTGNQPQHFGDGTRLSIL.

The chain recombines TRBV15 with TRBJ2-1; no firm D call. The V gene's germline CDR1 is LNHNV and CDR2 YYDKDF (reference sequence). The CDR3 consists of 20 residues. V was cut by 0 bases and J by 1 base, with 22 bases left in between. The CDR3 loop reads CATSRDRGSTLLPSYNEQFF. In DNA form, the CDR3 reads TGTGCCACCAGCAGAGATAGAGGTAGCACCTTACTACCGTCCTACAATGAGCAGTTCTTC.

The rearrangement joins TRBV7-3 to TRBJ1-1, with D perhaps matching TRBD1 (6 bases). CDR3 size: 13 residues. Trimming shortened V by 5 bases and J by 8 bases, and 15 bases separated the two germline ends. Looked up from germline, CDR1 is SGHTA and CDR2 is FQGTGA. This CDR3 reads CASSPDRGGEAFF. The CDR3 DNA sequence: TGTGCCAGCAGCCCCGACAGAGGGGGGGAAGCTTTCTTT. Looking up the rest from reference TRBV7-3 and TRBJ1-1 gives the full variable domain: GAGVSQTPSNKVTEKGKYVELRCDPISGHTALYWYRQSLGQGPEFLIYFQGTGAADDSGLPNDRFFAVRPEGSVSTLKIQRTERGDSAVYLCASSPDRGGEAFFGQGTRLTVV.

The genes are TRBV5-5 and TRBJ2-6; D gene uncertain. Germline V gives CDR1 SGHKS, CDR2 YYEKEE (reference sequence). The CDR3 length is 16 residues. Trimming removed 0 bases at V and 0 bases at J, with 7 bases between. The CDR3 DNA is TGTGCCAGCAGCTTGGGTTACCGCTCTGGGGCCAACGTCCTGACTTTC. Protein: CASSLGYRSGANVLTF.

This clone was observed a single time. V gene TRBV5-8 combines with J gene TRBJ2-3, with 8 bases matching TRBD1. CDR3 length: 15 residues. Losses at the gene ends were 4 bases for V and 6 bases for J; bases not matched to a gene: 10. Germline CDR1 reads SGHTS; CDR2 reads YDEGEE. CDR3 sequence (DNA): TGTGCCAGCAGCCCCGGACAGGGAGTTTGGGATACGCAGTATTTT. Translated: CASSPGQGVWDTQYF.

This sequence joins TRBV9 and TRBJ2-3, with no clear D. This CDR3 has 14 amino acids. V lost 0 bases and J lost 1, with 6 bases in between. Germline CDR1 SGDLS, CDR2 YYNGEE. The CDR3: CASSVDWGTDTQYF. The CDR3 DNA is TGTGCCAGCAGCGTAGACTGGGGCACAGATACGCAGTATTTT.

V is TRBV9 and J is TRBJ2-7; 12 nucleotides line up with TRBD1. Trimming cost V 3 bases and J 5 bases; bases outside gene matches: 6. The CDR3 is 15 amino acids. Germline V gene sequence: CDR1 SGDLS, CDR2 YYNGEE. CDR3 protein: CASSGQGQGADEQYF. The CDR3 DNA sequence: TGTGCCAGCAGCGGCCAGGGACAGGGGGCCGACGAGCAGTACTTC.

This clone was picked up one time. The V call is TRBV27, the J call TRBJ1-3; 7 nucleotides agree with TRBD1. Trimming took 7 bases from V and 4 from J; bases not matched to a gene: 4. There are 13 residues in the CDR3. Germline V gene data show CDR1 as MNHEY and CDR2 as SMNVEV (reference sequence). CDR3 amino acids: CASKQGTGNTIYF. CDR3 DNA sequence: TGTGCCAGCAAACAGGGGACAGGAAACACCATATATTTT.

V usage is TRBV7-9 and J usage is TRBJ1-4; 7 bases align to TRBD1. The V gene end was trimmed by 1 base and the J gene end by 5 bases; junction bases not matched to a gene: 4. There are 15 residues in the CDR3. Germline values: CDR1 SEHNR, CDR2 FQNEAQ (reference sequence). As DNA, the CDR3 is TGTGCCAGCAGCTTAGGGGACAGCTCCAATGAAAAACTGTTTTTT. This gives the protein CASSLGDSSNEKLFF.

The CDR3 DNA reads TGTGCCAGCAGGAAAGACAGGGGGCCTTACGAGCAGTACTTC. This encodes CASRKDRGPYEQYF. The rearrangement links TRBV6-1 to TRBJ2-7; 10 bases map to TRBD1. J lost 4 bases, V lost 6 bases, and 6 bases had no gene match. Germline lookup yields CDR1 MNHNS and CDR2 SASEGT. The CDR3 consists of 14 residues.

The chain couples TRBV5-1 to TRBJ1-4; D remains ambiguous. CDR1 is SGHRS and CDR2 is YFSETQ in the germline V gene. The CDR3 contains 15 residues. Trimming took 3 bases from V and 0 from J, leaving 9 bases between them. The CDR3 sequence: CASSSRSATNEKLFF. The CDR3 DNA follows: TGCGCCAGCAGCTCTAGAAGTGCAACTAATGAAAAACTGTTTTTT.

The chain joins TRBV7-9 to TRBJ2-5; no definite D call. Germline V gene lookup returns CDR1 SEHNR and CDR2 FQNEAQ (reference sequence). This CDR3 region has 15 residues. V was clipped by 2 bases and J by 1 base, with 11 bases between them. In nucleotides, the CDR3 is TGTGCCAGCAGCTTAAGAGCTTACAGCCAAGAGACCCAGTACTTC. This encodes CASSLRAYSQETQYF. The variable domain in full, with the rest retrieved from reference TRBV7-9 and TRBJ2-5, is DTGVSQNPRHKITKRGQNVTFRCDPISEHNRLYWYRQTLGQGPEFLTYFQNEAQLEKSRLLSDRFSAERPKGSFSTLEIQRTEQGDSAMYLCASSLRAYSQETQYFGPGTRLLVL.